Detailed here is one T cell receptor (beta chain). Its antigen is unknown. The record has no base qualities; no much larger clone is one base away. This sample is part of a study of human T cells and chemical hapten exposure (dated by TCRdb to about 2021). Regarding the research as a whole: For sensitization, 2% DPC in acetone was applied to a roughly 2 cm by roughly 2 cm area of upper inner arm skin. Throughout the study period of around 25 weeks, patients also received therapeutic DPC doses to the scalp every week. Patch tests used Finn chambers with 0.01% DPC on the upper back, scored after 6 days by International Contact Dermatitis Research Group standards. Alopecia areata with under or over 50% scalp involvement, alopecia totalis and alopecia universalis were represented in the patient cohort, which was mostly female. Libraries were pooled for sequencing, and per-sample TCR yields varied mainly because of small differences in library volumes within the pool. The study tracked peripheral blood TCR repertoire changes in vivo during primary and secondary sensitization to the hapten diphenylcyclopropenone (DPC) in alopecia patients. Blood samples were taken from patients before sensitization (week 0) and then at 2, 6 and about 24 weeks after DPC sensitization. Roughly 30 alopecia patients gave blood for TCR sequencing at one to four time points (pre-sensitization, 2, 6 and 24 weeks). Study-level results and caveats: Because every patient had alopecia, a presumed autoimmune disease, the patients' immune response might differ from that of healthy individuals. No change with DPC sensitization was found in the number of TCRs above 1 in 1000 frequency, and no evidence of global repertoire structure alterations was found. Significantly more large CDR3 similarity clusters were formed by expanded TCRs than by pre-sensitization or healthy control sets, consistent with antigen-driven responses. After repeated subsampling, the strength of the expansion versus patch-test correlation and the threshold at which it became significant changed. The number of PT1 expanded TCRs positively correlated with patch test score, significant at thresholds 8, 16 and 32 but not 4.

From the germline V gene, CDR1 is SGDLS and CDR2 is YYNGEE. V and J are trimmed by 3 bases and 0 bases, and the gene matches miss 5 bases of the junction. From the cysteine up to the phenylalanine, the CDR3 has a length of 16 residues. Of the read, only the CDR3 DNA is kept; its 48 bases are in frame from base 1. Per the publication, the time point label means: patch test 1, 2 weeks after DPC sensitization. According to the study, the label for this sample's treatment or condition signals: therapeutic diphenylcyclopropenone sensitization with weekly scalp DPC. At every patch-test visit, the blood draw took place before the patch test was put on. Patients were considered eligible if aged 18 to 70, diagnosed with alopecia and deemed suitable for DPC therapy, and patients were excluded if pregnant. Total RNA was extracted from unfractionated whole blood collected in Tempus Blood RNA tubes. The library was obtained by RACE. Sequencing relied on a NextSeq 500. During library preparation, unique molecular identifiers were attached to individual cDNA molecules so that TCRs could be counted quantitatively and reproducibly. Each blood RNA sample was used to sequence both TCR alpha and TCR beta chains. For the original study's pipeline: A median of roughly 100,000 TCRs per sample was observed, with a range of about 20,000 to 700,000. V, J and CDR3 annotation of the TCR reads was carried out using the Decombinator software suite. To make PS versus PT1 abundance plots, every sample was subsampled to the same number of TCRs (28,000). Expanded TCRs were defined as absent before sensitization and observed at least eight times at the 2-week time point. In-frame beta chains were kept once TCRdb had trimmed the public reads at Q25 with fastp and called clones with MiXCR. Entries are consolidated by CDR3 protein sequence, retaining the most common genes and DNA. For this entry, the V and J calls and clone size follow TCRdb and not the study's own pipeline. The sample table contains fewer than 200,000 distinct CDR3 sequences; only one count was recorded for around 24% of them. Together, the top ten hold less than 7% of the sample.

Here the chain combines TRBV9 and TRBJ2-2, with 7 middle bases fitting TRBD1. Sequencing was performed on whole blood, taken in connection with sensitization to the hapten diphenylcyclopropenone (DPC). This TCR came from a woman aged 50 to 60 with alopecia areata. Some clones in this sample may be carry-over from other donors' samples. The CDR3 in this case is CASSAQGVTNTGELFF. The base sequence is TGTGCCAGCAGCGCTCAGGGGGTTACGAACACCGGGGAGCTGTTTTTT.